This T cell receptor (beta chain) stems from a study of blood T cells in healthy people across ages. At the level of the study: When template switching was applied, about one barcoded beta molecule was captured per two T cells.

A sample-barcoded 5' primer and a J-beta primer mix were used in a second PCR of roughly 7 to 12 cycles. TCRdb re-called the 5' RACE reads with MiXCR, one entry per CDR3 protein. The sample lists about 1.1 million distinct CDR3 sequences, 35% to 45% seen once, with around 13% in the top ten. Turning to this clonotype: What it binds is not known.

Study conclusions and caveats: The study found more naive CD4+ cells and higher diversity in long-lived than aged donors.

The CDR3 sequence is 14 residues long. V lost 1 base and J 1 base, leaving 7 bases between the germline ends. The chain employs TRBV12-3 or TRBV12-4 and TRBJ2-5, with D unresolved. The sequence was obtained from a man aged 18 to 35 in good health. The sequenced material came from blood. This chain's CDR3 is CASSLEGIQETQYF. CDR3 DNA sequence: TGTGCCAGCAGTTTAGAAGGGATCCAAGAGACCCAGTACTTC.